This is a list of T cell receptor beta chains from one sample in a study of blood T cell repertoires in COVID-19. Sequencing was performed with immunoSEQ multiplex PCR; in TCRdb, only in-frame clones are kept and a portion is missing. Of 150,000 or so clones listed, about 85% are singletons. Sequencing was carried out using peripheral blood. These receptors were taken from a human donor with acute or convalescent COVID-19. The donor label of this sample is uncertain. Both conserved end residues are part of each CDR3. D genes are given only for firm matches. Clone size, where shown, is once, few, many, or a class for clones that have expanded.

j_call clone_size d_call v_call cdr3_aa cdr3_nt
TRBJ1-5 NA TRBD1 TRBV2 CASSEQGASNQPQHF TGTGCCAGCAGTGAACAGGGGGCGAGCAATCAGCCCCAGCATTTT
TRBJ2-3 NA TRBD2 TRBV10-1 CASDTSGASTDTQYF TGCGCCAGCGATACAAGCGGGGCCAGCACAGATACGCAGTATTTT
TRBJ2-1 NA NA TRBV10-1 CASSESSPQGRDEQFF TGCGCCAGCAGTGAGTCATCCCCGCAGGGTCGGGATGAGCAGTTCTTC
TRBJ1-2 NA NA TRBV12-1 CASSSSPGRPRNYGYTF TGTGCCAGCAGCTCCTCCCCCGGGAGGCCCCGGAACTATGGCTACACCTTC
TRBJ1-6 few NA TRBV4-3 CASSQDLGVSPLHF TGCGCCAGCAGCCAAGATCTAGGGGTTTCACCCCTCCACTTT
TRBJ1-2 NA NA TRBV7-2 CASSPRGVNYGYTF TGTGCCAGCAGCCCCCGGGGAGTTAACTATGGCTACACCTTC
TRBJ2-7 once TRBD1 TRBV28 CASSRQGSSYEQYF TGTGCCAGCAGTCGACAGGGAAGCTCCTACGAGCAGTACTTC
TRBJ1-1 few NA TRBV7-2 CASSLDPGYTEAFF TGTGCCAGCAGCTTAGACCCGGGGTACACTGAAGCTTTCTTT
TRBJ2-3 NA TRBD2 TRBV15 CATSRRTSGSGTDTQYF TGTGCCACCAGCAGAAGGACTAGCGGGTCGGGCACAGATACGCAGTATTTT
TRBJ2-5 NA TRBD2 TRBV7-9 CASSYIAGGTETQYF TGTGCCAGCAGCTACATAGCGGGGGGGACGGAGACCCAGTACTTC
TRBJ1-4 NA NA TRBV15 CATSRDWDLRGEKLFF TGTGCCACCAGCAGAGATTGGGATCTCAGGGGAGAAAAACTGTTTTTT
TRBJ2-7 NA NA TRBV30 CAWGTGLGTTYEQYF TGTGCCTGGGGGACAGGCCTAGGGACTACCTACGAGCAGTACTTC
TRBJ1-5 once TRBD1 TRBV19 CASRPDRAGISNQPQHF TGTGCCAGTAGACCCGACAGGGCGGGAATTAGCAATCAGCCCCAGCATTTT
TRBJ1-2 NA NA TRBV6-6 CASTYRSTEGYTF TGTGCCAGCACTTACAGGTCAACGGAGGGCTACACCTTC
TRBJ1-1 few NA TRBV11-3 CASSPIGNTEAFF TGTGCCAGCAGCCCTATCGGGAACACTGAAGCTTTCTTT
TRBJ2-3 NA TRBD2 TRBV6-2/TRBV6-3 CASSINSRTSGGPDTQYF TGTGCCAGCAGCATCAACTCTCGGACTAGCGGGGGGCCAGATACGCAGTATTTT
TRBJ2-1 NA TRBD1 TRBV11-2 CASSSDRGRQFF TGTGCCAGCAGCTCGGACAGGGGTCGGCAGTTCTTC
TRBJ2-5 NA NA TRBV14 CASSQEVRAQETQYF TGTGCCAGCAGCCAAGAAGTCAGGGCCCAAGAGACCCAGTACTTC
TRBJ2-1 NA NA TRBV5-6 CASSLRRPASYNEQFF TGTGCCAGCAGCTTGCGGCGGCCAGCCTCCTACAATGAGCAGTTCTTC
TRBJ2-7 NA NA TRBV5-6 CASTEGPGPFAYEQYF TGTGCCAGCACTGAAGGTCCAGGGCCCTTTGCATACGAGCAGTACTTC
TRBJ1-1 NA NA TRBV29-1 CSVSPGNTEAFF TGCAGCGTCTCTCCGGGAAACACTGAAGCTTTCTTT
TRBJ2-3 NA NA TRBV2 CASSQDSLTDTQYF TGTGCCAGCTCGCAAGACAGCCTAACAGATACGCAGTATTTT
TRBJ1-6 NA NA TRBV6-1 CASSVNPGQKAYNSPLHF TGTGCCAGCAGTGTTAATCCGGGACAAAAGGCCTATAATTCACCCCTCCACTTT
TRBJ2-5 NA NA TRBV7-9 CASSRGGIGGNQETQYF TGTGCCAGCAGCCGTGGGGGGATCGGGGGAAACCAAGAGACCCAGTACTTC
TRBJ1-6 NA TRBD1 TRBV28 CASSLYLRTGMSTASSPLHF TGTGCCAGCAGTTTATACCTTCGGACAGGGATGAGTACCGCCAGTTCACCCCTCCACTTT
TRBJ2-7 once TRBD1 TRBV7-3 CASSLSPGQGIYEQYF TGTGCCAGCAGCTTATCGCCGGGACAGGGGATTTACGAGCAGTACTTC
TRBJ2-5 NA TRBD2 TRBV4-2 CASSQDSSGAGETQYF TGTGCCAGCAGCCAAGATTCGAGCGGGGCGGGAGAGACCCAGTACTTC
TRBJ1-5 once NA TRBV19 CASSRQVNSNQPQHF TGTGCCAGTAGTCGACAGGTAAATAGCAATCAGCCCCAGCATTTT
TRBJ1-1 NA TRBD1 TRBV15 CATSRDIGDRGRNTEAFF TGTGCCACCAGCAGAGATATTGGTGACAGGGGACGGAACACTGAAGCTTTCTTT
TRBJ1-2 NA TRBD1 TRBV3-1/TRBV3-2 CASSQGPRGSYGYTF TGTGCCAGCAGCCAAGGGCCCAGGGGGTCATACGGCTACACCTTC
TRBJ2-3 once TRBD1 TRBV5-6 CASSLGQGKDTQYF TGTGCCAGCAGCTTGGGACAGGGGAAAGATACGCAGTATTTT
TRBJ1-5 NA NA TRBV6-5 CASRRGLGSNQPQHF TGTGCCAGCAGGAGGGGGTTGGGGAGCAATCAGCCCCAGCATTTT
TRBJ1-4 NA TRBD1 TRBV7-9 CASSLGSTGSREKLFF TGTGCCAGCAGCTTGGGATCGACAGGGTCCCGCGAAAAACTGTTTTTT
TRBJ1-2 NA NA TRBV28 CASSVNLGQPGYGYTF TGTGCCAGCAGTGTAAACCTCGGTCAGCCCGGGTATGGCTACACCTTC
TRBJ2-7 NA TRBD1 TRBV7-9 CASSEGGGQGAYEQYF TGTGCCAGCAGCGAAGGGGGAGGACAGGGGGCCTACGAGCAGTACTTC
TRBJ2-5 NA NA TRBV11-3 CASTGGGQETQYF TGTGCCAGCACGGGTGGTGGACAAGAGACCCAGTACTTC
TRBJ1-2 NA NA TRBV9 CASSVGVLGYTF TGTGCCAGCAGCGTAGGAGTTCTTGGCTACACCTTC
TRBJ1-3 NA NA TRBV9 CASSVSGGLEVPGNTIYF TGTGCCAGCAGCGTATCAGGAGGGTTGGAGGTGCCTGGAAACACCATATATTTT
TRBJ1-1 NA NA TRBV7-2 CASSHPGQTNTEAFF TGTGCCAGCAGCCATCCCGGACAGACGAACACTGAAGCTTTCTTT
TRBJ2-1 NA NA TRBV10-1 CASSERQAVLNEQFF TGCGCCAGCAGTGAGAGGCAGGCAGTTTTGAATGAGCAGTTCTTC
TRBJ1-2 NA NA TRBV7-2 CASSLVPGGYGYTF TGTGCCAGCAGCTTAGTGCCCGGGGGCTATGGCTACACCTTC
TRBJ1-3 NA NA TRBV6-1 CASSDTPDRRGTIYF TGTGCCAGCAGTGATACTCCGGACCGTCGGGGGACCATATATTTT
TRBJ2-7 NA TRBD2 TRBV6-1 CASSEASGGKFEQYF TGTGCCAGCAGTGAGGCTAGCGGGGGGAAGTTCGAGCAGTACTTC
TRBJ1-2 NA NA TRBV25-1 CASSRRQTHYGYTF TGTGCCAGCAGTCGGCGGCAGACTCACTATGGCTACACCTTC
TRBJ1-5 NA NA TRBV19 CASSILRVGNQPQHF TGTGCCAGTAGTATCTTACGGGTAGGCAATCAGCCCCAGCATTTT
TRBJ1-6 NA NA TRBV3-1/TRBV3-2 CASSQGDSPLHF TGTGCCAGCAGCCAAGGAGATTCACCCCTCCACTTT
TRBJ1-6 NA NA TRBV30 CAWSGGGNSPLHF TGTGCCTGGAGTGGAGGGGGAAATTCACCCCTCCACTTT
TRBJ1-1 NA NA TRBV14 CASSQPLTGIAEAFF TGTGCCAGCAGCCAGCCCCTCACAGGGATCGCTGAAGCTTTCTTT
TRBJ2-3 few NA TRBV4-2 CASSLQEFDTQYF TGTGCCAGCAGCCTTCAAGAGTTTGATACGCAGTATTTT
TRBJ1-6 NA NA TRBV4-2 CASSQSFDSPLHF TGTGCCAGCAGCCAATCGTTTGATTCACCCCTCCACTTT
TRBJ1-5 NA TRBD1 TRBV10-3 CAISAGQGTNQPQHF TGTGCCATCAGTGCTGGACAGGGCACGAATCAGCCCCAGCATTTT
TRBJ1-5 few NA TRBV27 CASSRYSNQPQHF TGTGCCAGCAGTCGTTATAGCAATCAGCCCCAGCATTTT